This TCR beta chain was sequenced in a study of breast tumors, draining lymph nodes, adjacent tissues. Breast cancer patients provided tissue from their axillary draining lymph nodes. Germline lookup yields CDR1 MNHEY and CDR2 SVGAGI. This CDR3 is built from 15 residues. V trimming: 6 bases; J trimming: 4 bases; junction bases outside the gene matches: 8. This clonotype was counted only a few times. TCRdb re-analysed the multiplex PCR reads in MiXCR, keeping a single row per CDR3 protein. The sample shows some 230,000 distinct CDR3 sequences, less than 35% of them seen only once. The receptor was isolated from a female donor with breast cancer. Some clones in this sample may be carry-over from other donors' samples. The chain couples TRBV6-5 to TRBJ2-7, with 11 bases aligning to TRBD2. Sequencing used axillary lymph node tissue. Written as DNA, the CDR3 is TGTGCCAGCAGGTCCTTGACTAGCGGGATATACGAGCAGTACTTC. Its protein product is CASRSLTSGIYEQYF.